A selection of T cell receptor beta chains follows, all from one sample in a study of T cell repertoires in cytomegalovirus infection. No antigen is known for these receptors. MiXCR was run by TCRdb on the reads, yielding one entry per CDR3 protein. The table shows fewer than 850,000 distinct CDR3 sequences, with roughly 28% occurring only once. Sequencing was performed on cultured CD8+ T cells from PBMCs, taken from culture after CMV antigen stimulation. These receptor sequences come from a human donor in good health (CMV status not recorded). Some clones in this sample may be carry-over from other donors' samples. CDR3s include the opening cysteine and the closing phenylalanine or tryptophan. Fields, in order: D gene, V gene, CDR3 protein. The D gene is left open where the match is weak.

TRBD1,TRBV6-2/TRBV6-3,CASSYARDRANTQYF
NA,TRBV27,CASSSAGLLPQNEQFF
TRBD1,TRBV27,CASSGGTVNQPQHF
NA,TRBV7-6,CASSLRGLQGGTDTQYF
NA,TRBV27,CASSLRQRANYGYTF
NA,TRBV19,CASQGHINEKLFF
NA,TRBV11-2,CASSTRTGTGETQYF
NA,TRBV15,CATEPGPLRFDTYNSPLHF
TRBD1,TRBV7-6,CASSLGVPRGLPDEQFF
TRBD1,TRBV20-1,CSARDGDRGWEGYTF
NA,TRBV2,CASRMGARQPQHF
NA,TRBV15,CATSAWGGTTEAFF
NA,TRBV4-2,CASSQEIIGSDGYTF
NA,TRBV11-3,CASSPPDGKNTEAFF
NA,TRBV28,CASSLGRVRYGYGYTF
TRBD2,TRBV19,CATSGGSYEQYF
NA,TRBV5-1,CASSSPLDGYTF
TRBD2,TRBV4-1,CASSHQTSGESNEQFF
NA,TRBV6-2/TRBV6-3,CASSSKRNQPQHF
NA,TRBV6-6,CASSYSLPNTGELFF
NA,TRBV7-6,CASPRGGNTGELFF
NA,TRBV7-9,CASILDSLRETQYF
NA,TRBV7-6,CASSGGRKDQETQYF
NA,TRBV12-3/TRBV12-4,CASSFQTVQHTDTQYF
TRBD1,TRBV7-2,CASSFTGTGEGEQFF
NA,TRBV7-8,CASSLAAGNGGYTF
NA,TRBV4-3,CASSRGYLNEQFF
NA,TRBV5-1,CASSLGLGDTQETQYF
NA,TRBV7-8,CASSLVGLDNMGQPQHF
TRBD1,TRBV19,CASSATGTGANVLTF
NA,TRBV18,CASSPGRESGNTIYF
TRBD2,TRBV27,CASGLASRKDEQFF
TRBD1,TRBV28,CASNHRQGFSYGYTF
NA,TRBV7-9,CASSHLADSYGYTF
NA,TRBV15,CATSEWTENTEAFF
NA,TRBV15,CATSRDSGSNQPQHF
NA,TRBV4-1,CASSQDSEKLFF
NA,TRBV19,CASSIVYGAGTGELFF
NA,TRBV6-2/TRBV6-3,CASSGHSSGNTIYF
TRBD2,TRBV6-2/TRBV6-3,CASSSPGLAGRGAKNIQYF
NA,TRBV7-8,CASSLRGGGSNQPQHF
NA,TRBV5-1,CASSLTALNEQFF
TRBD2,TRBV7-2,CASSLVLGGGSGGPGLTDTQYF
NA,TRBV13,CASSGGMGNYGYTF
TRBD2,TRBV6-2/TRBV6-3,CASSQPGLGETQYF
NA,TRBV6-5,CATLDTRKGYTF
NA,TRBV29-1,CSVEGQVRSYNEQFF
NA,TRBV6-2/TRBV6-3,CASSYHLKGLGNTEAFF
NA,TRBV19,CASTSRPPRETQYF
NA,TRBV12-5,CASGLLPIGGSGYTF
TRBD1,TRBV11-2,CASSSTGNNGEQFF